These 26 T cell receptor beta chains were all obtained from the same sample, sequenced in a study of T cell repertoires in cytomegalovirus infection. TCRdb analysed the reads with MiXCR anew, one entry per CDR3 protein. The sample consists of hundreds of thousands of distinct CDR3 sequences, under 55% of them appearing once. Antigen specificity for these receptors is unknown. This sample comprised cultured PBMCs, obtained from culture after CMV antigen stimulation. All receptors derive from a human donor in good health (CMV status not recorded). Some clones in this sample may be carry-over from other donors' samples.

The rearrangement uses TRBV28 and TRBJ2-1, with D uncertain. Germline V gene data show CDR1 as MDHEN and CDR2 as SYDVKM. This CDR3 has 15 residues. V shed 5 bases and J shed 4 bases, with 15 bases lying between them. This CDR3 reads CASSPPSNGYNEQFF. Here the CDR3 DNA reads TGTGCCAGCAGTCCCCCTTCTAACGGTTACAATGAGCAGTTCTTC.

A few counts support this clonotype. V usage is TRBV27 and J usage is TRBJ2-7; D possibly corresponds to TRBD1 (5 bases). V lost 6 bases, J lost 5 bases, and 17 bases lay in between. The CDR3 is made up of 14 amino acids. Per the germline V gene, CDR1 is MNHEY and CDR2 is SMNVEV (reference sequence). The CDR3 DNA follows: TGTGCCAGCAGCAAAAAGGGGCCCCGGGACGAGCAGTACTTC. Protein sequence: CASSKKGPRDEQYF.

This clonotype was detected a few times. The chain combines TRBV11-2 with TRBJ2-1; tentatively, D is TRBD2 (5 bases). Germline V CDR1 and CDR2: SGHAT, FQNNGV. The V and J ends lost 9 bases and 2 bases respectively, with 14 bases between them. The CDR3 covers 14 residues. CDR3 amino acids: CASGVAHTYNEQFF. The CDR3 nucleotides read TGTGCCAGTGGCGTAGCGCACACCTACAATGAGCAGTTCTTC.

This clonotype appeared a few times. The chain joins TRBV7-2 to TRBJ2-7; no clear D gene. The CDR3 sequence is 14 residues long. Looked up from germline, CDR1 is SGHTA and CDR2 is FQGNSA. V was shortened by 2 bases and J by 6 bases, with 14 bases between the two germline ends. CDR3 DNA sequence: TGTGCCAGCAGCTTAAGTGGGGTTGGGTCCGAGCAGTACTTC. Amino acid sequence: CASSLSGVGSEQYF.

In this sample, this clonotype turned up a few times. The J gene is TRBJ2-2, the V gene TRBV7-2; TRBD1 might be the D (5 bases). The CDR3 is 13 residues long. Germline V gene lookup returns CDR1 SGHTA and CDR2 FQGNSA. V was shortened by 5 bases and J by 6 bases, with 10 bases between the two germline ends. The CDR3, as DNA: TGTGCCAGCAGCCCCAGGGTACCCGGGGAGCTGTTTTTT. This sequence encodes CASSPRVPGELFF.

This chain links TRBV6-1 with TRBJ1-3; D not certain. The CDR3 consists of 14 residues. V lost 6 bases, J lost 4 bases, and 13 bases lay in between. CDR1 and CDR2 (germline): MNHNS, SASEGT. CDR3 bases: TGTGCCAGCAGCCGAGACGCCCGGGGAAACACCATATATTTT. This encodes CASSRDARGNTIYF.

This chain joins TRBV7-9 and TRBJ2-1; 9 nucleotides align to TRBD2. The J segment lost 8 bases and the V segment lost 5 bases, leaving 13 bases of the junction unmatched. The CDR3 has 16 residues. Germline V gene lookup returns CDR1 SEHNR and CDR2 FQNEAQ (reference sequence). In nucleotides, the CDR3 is TGTGCCAGCAGCCCTGGGGGGGCGGGGGGGCCGGATGAGCAGTTCTTC. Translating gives CASSPGGAGGPDEQFF.

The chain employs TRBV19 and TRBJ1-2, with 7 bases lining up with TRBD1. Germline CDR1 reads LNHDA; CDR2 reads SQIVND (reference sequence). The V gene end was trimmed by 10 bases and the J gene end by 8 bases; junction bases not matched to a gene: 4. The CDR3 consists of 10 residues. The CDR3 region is CATYRGGYTF. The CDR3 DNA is TGTGCCACATACAGGGGAGGCTACACCTTC.

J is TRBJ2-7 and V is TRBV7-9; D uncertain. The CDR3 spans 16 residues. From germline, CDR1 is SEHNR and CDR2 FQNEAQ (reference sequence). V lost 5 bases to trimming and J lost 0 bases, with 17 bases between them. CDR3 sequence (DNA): TGTGCCAGCAGCCACGGCGGCTCTCCAAGCTCCTACGAGCAGTACTTC. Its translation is CASSHGGSPSSYEQYF.

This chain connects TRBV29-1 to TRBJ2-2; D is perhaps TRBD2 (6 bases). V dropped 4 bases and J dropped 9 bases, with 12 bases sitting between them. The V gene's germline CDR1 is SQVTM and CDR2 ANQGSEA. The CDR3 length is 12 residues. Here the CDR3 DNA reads TGCAGCGTTGGGCAGGGAGGCCGGGAGCTGTTTTTT. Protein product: CSVGQGGRELFF.

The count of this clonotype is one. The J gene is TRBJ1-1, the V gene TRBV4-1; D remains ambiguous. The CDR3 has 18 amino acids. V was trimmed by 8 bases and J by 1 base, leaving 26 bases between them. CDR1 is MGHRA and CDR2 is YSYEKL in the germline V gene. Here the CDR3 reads CASRTSSGPRPGNTEAFF. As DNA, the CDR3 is TGCGCCAGCCGAACCTCCTCCGGACCCAGGCCAGGGAACACTGAAGCTTTCTTT.

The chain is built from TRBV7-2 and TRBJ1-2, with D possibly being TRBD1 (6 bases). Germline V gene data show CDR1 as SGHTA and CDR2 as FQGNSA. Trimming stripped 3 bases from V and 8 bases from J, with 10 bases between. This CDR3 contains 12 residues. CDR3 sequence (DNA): TGTGCCAGCAGCTTCACAGGGATCGGCTACACCTTC. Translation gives CASSFTGIGYTF.

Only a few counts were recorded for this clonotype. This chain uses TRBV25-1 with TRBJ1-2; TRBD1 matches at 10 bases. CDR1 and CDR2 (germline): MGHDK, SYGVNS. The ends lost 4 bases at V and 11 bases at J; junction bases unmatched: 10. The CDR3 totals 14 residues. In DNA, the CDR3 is TGTGCCAGCAGTGCTCCTGTGGGACAGGGGACATACACCTTC. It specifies CASSAPVGQGTYTF.

The chain's CDR3 is CAIYGQKQETQYF. The DNA for the CDR3 is TGTGCCATTTATGGGCAGAAGCAAGAGACCCAGTACTTC. V gene TRBV2 combines with J gene TRBJ2-5; no firm D call. CDR1 and CDR2 (germline): SNHLY, FYNNEI. V lost 10 bases and J 2 bases, leaving 14 bases between the germline ends. This CDR3 contains 13 residues. Variable domain in full (rest from reference TRBV2 and TRBJ2-5): EPEVTQTPSHQVTQMGQEVILRCVPISNHLYFYWYRQILGQKVEFLVSFYNNEISEKSEIFDDQFSVERPDGSNFTLKIRSTKLEDSAMYFCAIYGQKQETQYFGPGTRLLVL.

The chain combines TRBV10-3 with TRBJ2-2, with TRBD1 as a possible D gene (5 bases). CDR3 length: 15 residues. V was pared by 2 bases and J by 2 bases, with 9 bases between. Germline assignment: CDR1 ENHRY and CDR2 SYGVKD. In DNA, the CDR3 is TGTGCCATCAGTGAGACAGGCCTAAACACCGGGGAGCTGTTTTTT. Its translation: CAISETGLNTGELFF.

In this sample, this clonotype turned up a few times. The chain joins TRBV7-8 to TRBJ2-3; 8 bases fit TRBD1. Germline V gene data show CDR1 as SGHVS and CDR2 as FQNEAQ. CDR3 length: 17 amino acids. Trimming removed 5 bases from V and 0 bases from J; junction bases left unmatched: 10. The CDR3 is CASSPQGARPSTDTQYF. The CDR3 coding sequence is TGTGCCAGCAGCCCCCAGGGGGCCCGACCTAGCACAGATACGCAGTATTTT.

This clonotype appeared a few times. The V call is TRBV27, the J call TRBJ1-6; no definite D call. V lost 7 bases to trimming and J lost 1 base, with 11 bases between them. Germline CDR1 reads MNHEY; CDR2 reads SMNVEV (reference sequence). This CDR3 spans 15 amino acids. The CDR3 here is CASTQSWSYNSPLHF. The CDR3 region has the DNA TGTGCCAGCACACAAAGTTGGTCCTATAATTCACCCCTCCACTTT.

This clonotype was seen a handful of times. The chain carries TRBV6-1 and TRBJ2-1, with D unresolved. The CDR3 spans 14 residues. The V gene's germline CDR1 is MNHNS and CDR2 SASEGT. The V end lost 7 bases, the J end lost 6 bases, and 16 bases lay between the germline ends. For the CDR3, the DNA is TGTGCCAGCAAAGCCCCCCGAAGCAGCAATGAGCAGTTCTTC. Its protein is CASKAPRSSNEQFF.

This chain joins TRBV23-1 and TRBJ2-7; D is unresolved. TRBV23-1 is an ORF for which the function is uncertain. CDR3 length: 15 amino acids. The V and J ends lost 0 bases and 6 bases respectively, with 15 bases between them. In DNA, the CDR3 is TGCGCCAGCAGTCAATCTTGGGTAGCCGGCTCCGAGCAGTACTTC. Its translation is CASSQSWVAGSEQYF.

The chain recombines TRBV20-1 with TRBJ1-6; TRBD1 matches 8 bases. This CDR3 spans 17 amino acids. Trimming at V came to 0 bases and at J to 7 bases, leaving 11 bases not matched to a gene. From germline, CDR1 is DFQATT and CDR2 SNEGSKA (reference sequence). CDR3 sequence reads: CSARDRGDRSTNSPLHF. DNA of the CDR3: TGCAGTGCTAGAGATAGGGGGGACAGGTCGACAAATTCACCCCTCCACTTT.

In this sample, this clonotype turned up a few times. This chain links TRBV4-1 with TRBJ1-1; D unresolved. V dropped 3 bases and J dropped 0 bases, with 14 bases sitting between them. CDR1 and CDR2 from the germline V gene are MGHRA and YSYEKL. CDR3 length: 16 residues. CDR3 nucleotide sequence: TGCGCCAGCAGCCATCTTACCGGGAGTATGAACACTGAAGCTTTCTTT. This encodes CASSHLTGSMNTEAFF.

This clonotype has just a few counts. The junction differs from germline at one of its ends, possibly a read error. This CDR3 reads CASSLAGIAGRQDF. As DNA, the CDR3 is TGTGCCAGCAGCTTAGCGGGGATAGCGGGGAGACAAGACTTC. V gene TRBV7-2 combines with J gene TRBJ2-7, with 8 bases lining up with TRBD2. CDR1 is SGHTA and CDR2 is FQGNSA in the germline V gene. This CDR3 has 14 residues. Variable domain in full (rest from reference TRBV7-2 and TRBJ2-7): GAGVSQSPSNKVTEKGKDVELRCDPISGHTALYWYRQSLGQGLEFLIYFQGNSAPDKSGLPSDRFSAERTGGSVSTLTIQRTQQEDSAVYLCASSLAGIAGRQDFGPGTRLTVT.

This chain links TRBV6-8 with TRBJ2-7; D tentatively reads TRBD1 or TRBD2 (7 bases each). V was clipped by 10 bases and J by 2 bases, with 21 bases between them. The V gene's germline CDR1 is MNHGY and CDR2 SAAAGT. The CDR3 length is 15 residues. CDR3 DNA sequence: TGTGCCACCAGCAGGGGGAGGGAAATCACCTACGAGCAGTACTTC. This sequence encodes CATSRGREITYEQYF.

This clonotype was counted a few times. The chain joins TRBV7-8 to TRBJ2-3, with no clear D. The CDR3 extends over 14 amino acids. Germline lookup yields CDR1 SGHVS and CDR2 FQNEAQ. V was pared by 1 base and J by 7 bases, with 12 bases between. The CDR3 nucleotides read TGTGCCAGCAGCTTAGGAGGAACGGCCTATACGCAGTATTTT. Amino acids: CASSLGGTAYTQYF.

This chain's CDR3 is CASSLAGPSTEAFF. As DNA, the CDR3 is TGCGCCAGCAGCTTGGCCGGGCCCAGCACTGAAGCTTTCTTT. The chain is built from TRBV5-1 and TRBJ1-1; no definite D call. In germline, CDR1 is SGHRS, CDR2 YFSETQ. The V gene lost 0 bases and the J gene lost 4 bases, with 10 bases spanning the gap. The CDR3 loop spans 14 amino acids.

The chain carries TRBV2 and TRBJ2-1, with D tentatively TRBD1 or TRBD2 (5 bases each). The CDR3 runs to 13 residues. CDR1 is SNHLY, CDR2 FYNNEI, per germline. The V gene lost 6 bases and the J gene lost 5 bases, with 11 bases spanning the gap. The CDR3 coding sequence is TGTGCCAGCAGCGTTGGGACCCACAATGAGCAGTTCTTC. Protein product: CASSVGTHNEQFF.